Presented here are 20 T cell receptor beta chains from one specimen sequenced in a study of T-cell reconstitution after alpha-beta-depleted transplantation in children (dated by TCRdb to about 2016). The label giving this sample's treatment or condition can be read as: allogeneic hematopoietic cell transplantation with graft depleted of TCRalphabeta T cells and CD19 B cells. Library preparation used PCR. The listed sequencing device is Illumina HiSeq 2500. To normalize quantification of the TCRbeta repertoire, the TCR libraries were built with molecular barcoding that relied on unique molecular identifiers. The public reads were reanalyzed by TCRdb: fastp trimming at Q25, MiXCR alignment, in-frame beta chains only. One record per CDR3 amino acid sequence lists the most common genes and DNA. The sample yields 300,000 to 400,000 distinct CDR3 sequences; around 15% were counted once. The ten largest clones take up 35% to 50% of the sample.

The sequenced sample was PBMCs, mostly from graft donor cells, obtained 360 days after TCRalphabeta/CD19-depleted stem cell transplant. Receptors were obtained from a male patient between 2 and 10 years old who had a stem cell transplant for acute lymphoblastic leukemia, so the T cells may come from the graft donor.

V and J are TRBV6-1 and TRBJ1-5, with 7 positions matching TRBD1. Germline assignment: CDR1 MNHNS and CDR2 SASEGT. V trimming: 2 bases; J trimming: 7 bases; junction bases outside the gene matches: 8. The CDR3 extends over 15 amino acids. CDR3 amino acids: CASSERLGQAQPQHF. CDR3 DNA: TGTGCCAGCAGTGAAAGGTTAGGACAGGCCCAGCCCCAGCATTTT.

The chain links TRBV12-5 to TRBJ2-1; perhaps TRBD2 as D (5 bases). The germline CDR1 and CDR2 sequences are LGHNT and FRNRAP. This CDR3 region has 15 residues. V was clipped by 3 bases and J by 5 bases, with 14 bases between them. CDR3 DNA sequence: TGTGCTAGTGGTTTTGAGTCTAGAGGGCACAATGAGCAGTTCTTC. Amino acids: CASGFESRGHNEQFF.

V is TRBV7-9 and J is TRBJ2-1, with no clear D. V lost 5 bases and J lost 3, with 11 bases in between. Germline CDR1 SEHNR, CDR2 FQNEAQ (reference sequence). This CDR3 is 14 amino acids long. CDR3 sequence reads: CASSLFGLYNEQFF. CDR3 sequence (DNA): TGTGCCAGCAGCCTGTTTGGCCTCTACAATGAGCAGTTCTTC.

Many counts were recorded for this clonotype. The V and J genes are TRBV28 and TRBJ2-7; D is uncertain. This CDR3 is 11 amino acids long. V dropped 4 bases and J dropped 3 bases, with 4 bases sitting between them. Germline CDR1 reads MDHEN; CDR2 reads SYDVKM. Written as DNA, the CDR3 is TGTGCCAGCAGTTGGGGCTACGAGCAGTACTTC. Protein product: CASSWGYEQYF.

In DNA form, the CDR3 reads TGTGCCATCAGTGACAGGGGGCAACAGCCCCAGCATTTT. Protein: CAISDRGQQPQHF. The rearrangement links TRBV10-3 to TRBJ1-5, with 8 nucleotides matching TRBD1. The CDR3 sequence is 13 residues long. The V segment lost 3 bases and the J segment 7 bases; nucleotides outside the gene matches: 2. Germline CDR1 and CDR2: ENHRY and SYGVKD.

V is TRBV19 and J is TRBJ1-2, with D possibly TRBD1 on 6 matching bases. Germline assignment: CDR1 LNHDA and CDR2 SQIVND (reference sequence). The V gene lost 3 bases and the J gene lost 8 bases, with 16 bases spanning the gap. This CDR3 comprises 14 residues. This CDR3 reads CASSIEDRGRGYTF. The CDR3 DNA is TGTGCCAGTAGTATTGAGGACCGGGGGCGAGGCTACACCTTC.

The V call is TRBV5-1, the J call TRBJ2-5; D is unclear. Germline V CDR1 and CDR2: SGHRS, YFSETQ. Trimming removed 2 bases from V and 4 bases from J, with 9 bases in between. The CDR3 has 13 residues. DNA of the CDR3: TGCGCCAGCAGCTTCCAGGAACGAGAGACCCAGTACTTC. Translating gives CASSFQERETQYF.

A single count supports this clonotype. The chain has TRBV7-3 and TRBJ2-1, with 7 bases aligning to TRBD2. The V gene's germline CDR1 is SGHTA and CDR2 FQGTGA. The CDR3 is 12 amino acids. The V segment lost 5 bases and the J segment 14 bases; nucleotides outside the gene matches: 9. For the CDR3, the DNA is TGTGCCAGCAGCCCAACCGGGAGGAAAAAGTTCTTC. This codes for CASSPTGRKKFF.

This clonotype was recorded at least ten times. The chain has TRBV4-3 and TRBJ2-5; 11 positions agree with TRBD2. Germline values: CDR1 LGHNA, CDR2 YSLEER. The ends lost 3 bases at V and 2 bases at J; junction bases unmatched: 8. The CDR3 loop spans 17 amino acids. This chain's CDR3 is CASSHGLAGGGQETQYF. As DNA, the CDR3 is TGCGCCAGCAGCCACGGACTAGCGGGTGGCGGGCAAGAGACCCAGTACTTC.

This clonotype was observed many times. The chain links TRBV27 to TRBJ2-7; possibly TRBD1 or TRBD2 for D (5 bases each). The CDR3 runs to 13 residues. CDR1 is MNHEY, CDR2 SMNVEV, per germline (reference sequence). With 3 bases removed from V and 7 bases from J, the gap between germline ends came to 13 bases. The CDR3 DNA reads as TGTGCCAGCAGTTTGGTGGGGGACCGGGAGCAGTACTTC. Its translation: CASSLVGDREQYF.

This clonotype showed up just a few times. The V and J genes are TRBV12-3 or TRBV12-4 and TRBJ1-4, with TRBD1 identical over 8 bases. This CDR3 comprises 14 residues. V was clipped by 5 bases and J by 6 bases; unmatched bases: 5. This CDR3 reads CASSRTGWDEKLFF. The CDR3 DNA follows: TGTGCCAGCAGTAGGACAGGGTGGGATGAAAAACTGTTTTTT.

The table lists this clonotype with a few counts. The V call is TRBV5-1, the J call TRBJ2-7; D unresolved. V was shortened by 2 bases and J by 3 bases, with 6 bases between the two germline ends. The CDR3 has 12 residues. Germline V CDR1 and CDR2: SGHRS, YFSETQ. The CDR3 DNA sequence: TGCGCCAGCAGCTTTGTGGGCTACGAGCAGTACTTC. Protein sequence: CASSFVGYEQYF.

This clonotype was seen at least ten times. The chain has TRBV19 and TRBJ1-1; D is perhaps TRBD1 (6 bases). The CDR3 is made up of 14 amino acids. CDR1 LNHDA and CDR2 SQIVND come from the germline V gene (reference sequence). V was cut by 3 bases and J by 4 bases, with 12 bases left in between. The CDR3 protein is CASSMGTKGTEAFF. CDR3 DNA sequence: TGTGCCAGTAGTATGGGGACAAAGGGCACTGAAGCTTTCTTT.

The V gene is TRBV4-3, the J gene TRBJ2-5; 7 nucleotides align to TRBD1. Germline CDR1 LGHNA, CDR2 YSLEER. Unmatched junction bases numbered 6, after V lost 1 base and J lost 1 base. This CDR3 region has 16 residues. CDR3 amino acids: CASSQGVRQGQETQYF. In DNA, the CDR3 is TGCGCCAGCAGCCAAGGGGTCCGACAGGGCCAAGAGACCCAGTACTTC.

This clonotype was picked up a small number of times. This chain connects TRBV7-3 to TRBJ1-1; D not certain. This CDR3 region has 19 residues. The germline CDR1 and CDR2 sequences are SGHTA and FQGTGA. V was pared by 1 base and J by 4 bases, with 25 bases between. Written as DNA, the CDR3 is TGTGCCAGCAGCTTAAATGCCCGTTCCGGCGGCAGGCCCTCCACTGAAGCTTTCTTT. Translated: CASSLNARSGGRPSTEAFF.

This clonotype was recorded at least ten times. The genes are TRBV29-1 and TRBJ2-3, with D tentatively TRBD2 (6 bases). The CDR3 spans 14 residues. Germline V gives CDR1 SQVTM, CDR2 ANQGSEA. V lost 6 bases to trimming and J lost 0 bases, with 13 bases between them. This CDR3 is CSVPGSGSTDTQYF. The CDR3 DNA sequence: TGCAGCGTCCCAGGGAGCGGGAGCACAGATACGCAGTATTTT.

This clonotype was recorded once. In DNA form, the CDR3 reads TGTGCCTGGAGTATTGCGATTAGCACAGATACGCAGTATTTT. This translates into CAWSIAISTDTQYF. This chain joins TRBV30 and TRBJ2-3; D remains unclear. V was cut by 2 bases and J by 0 bases, with 9 bases left in between. The CDR3 has 14 residues. The germline V gene has CDR1 GTSNPN and CDR2 SVGIG (reference sequence).

This clonotype was seen repeatedly, ten times or more. The V call is TRBV29-1, the J call TRBJ2-1; 7 bases are shared with TRBD2. Trimming cost V 3 bases and J 7 bases; bases outside gene matches: 6. The CDR3 sequence is 13 residues long. Per germline, CDR1 SQVTM and CDR2 ANQGSEA. The CDR3 DNA reads as TGCAGCGTTGACGCTAGCGGAGGTAATGAGCAGTTCTTC. Translating gives CSVDASGGNEQFF.

In its sample, this clonotype was seen many times. V and J are TRBV21-1 and TRBJ1-6; no check of the table's D call, TRBD1, against the DNA was made. TRBV21-1 is designated a pseudogene. CDR3 length: 18 residues. CDR3: CASSSKIQGQGASSPLHF. The CDR3, as DNA: TGTGCCAGCAGCTCAAAGATCCAGGGGCAGGGGGCGAGTTCACCCCTCCACTTT.

The genes are TRBV7-9 and TRBJ2-7; TRBD2 matches at 11 bases. The trim removed 7 bases at V and 3 bases at J, leaving 2 bases unmatched. Looked up from germline, CDR1 is SEHNR and CDR2 is FQNEAQ (reference sequence). This CDR3 contains 13 residues. The CDR3 is CASTGLADYEQYF. CDR3 DNA sequence: TGTGCCAGCACGGGACTAGCGGACTACGAGCAGTACTTC.